Below, 20 T cell receptor beta chains from the same sample are listed, as sequenced in a study of blood T cell repertoires in COVID-19. This table comes from immunoSEQ multiplex PCR, and its TCRdb copy is limited to in-frame clones, with some not included. The sample contains more than 70,000 clones, 82% of which appear only once. The specimen was peripheral blood. Receptors were obtained from a human donor in a cohort sampled during active COVID-19.

This clone was detected only once. The chain couples TRBV25-1 to TRBJ2-1; 9 positions agree with TRBD2. This CDR3 spans 14 amino acids. V gave up 8 bases and J gave up 2 bases; unmatched junction bases: 4. Germline CDR1 is MGHDK and CDR2 is SYGVNS. The CDR3 reads CASGGGVAYNEQFF. CDR3 in DNA: TGTGCCAGCGGCGGGGGGGTAGCCTACAATGAGCAGTTCTTC.

This chain connects TRBV4-2 to TRBJ1-1; D might be TRBD1 (5 bases). Germline V gene sequence: CDR1 LGHNA, CDR2 YNFKEQ. V shed 0 bases and J shed 5 bases, with 13 bases lying between them. This CDR3 contains 15 residues. DNA of the CDR3: TGTGCCAGCAGCCAAGATAAGGGGCGAGGTACTGAAGCTTTCTTT. This translates into CASSQDKGRGTEAFF.

The chain carries TRBV29-1 and TRBJ2-2; 11 bases line up with TRBD1. Germline assignment: CDR1 SQVTM and CDR2 ANQGSEA. CDR3 size: 13 residues. This CDR3 is CGGGQGAPGELFF. The CDR3 region has the DNA TGCGGAGGTGGACAGGGGGCGCCCGGGGAGCTGTTTTTT.

This clone has a handful of counts. The V and J genes are TRBV11-2 and TRBJ2-2, with D unresolved. Germline lookup yields CDR1 SGHAT and CDR2 FQNNGV. V lost 1 base to trimming and J lost 6 bases, with 9 bases between them. This CDR3 spans 14 amino acids. As DNA, the CDR3 is TGTGCCAGCAGCTTAGCGGCTAGAGCCGGGGAGCTGTTTTTT. Its translation is CASSLAARAGELFF. Drawing the rest from reference TRBV11-2 and TRBJ2-2, the complete variable domain is EAGVAQSPRYKIIEKRQSVAFWCNPISGHATLYWYQQILGQGPKLLIQFQNNGVVDDSQLPKDRFSAERLKGVDSTLKIQPAKLEDSAVYLCASSLAARAGELFFGEGSRLTVL.

The chain uses TRBV5-1 and TRBJ2-3; D possibly corresponds to TRBD2 (5 bases). Trimming took 2 bases from V and 2 from J, leaving 9 bases between them. There are 14 residues in the CDR3. The germline gives CDR1 SGHRS, CDR2 YFSETQ. CDR3 bases: TGCGCCAGCAGCTTTCGGGATCCCACAGATACGCAGTATTTT. This translates into CASSFRDPTDTQYF.

V is TRBV28 and J is TRBJ2-7; D is perhaps TRBD1 (6 bases). V lost 2 bases, J lost 1 base, and 12 bases lay in between. Germline CDR1 is MDHEN and CDR2 is SYDVKM. This CDR3 is 15 amino acids long. CDR3 bases: TGTGCCAGCAGTTTACCCGGGACACTTTCCTACGAGCAGTACTTC. This codes for CASSLPGTLSYEQYF.

The chain employs TRBV27 and TRBJ2-7; 8 nucleotides match TRBD1. The CDR3 runs 13 residues. Germline-derived CDR1 and CDR2 are MNHEY and SMNVEV (reference sequence). V trimming: 5 bases; J trimming: 9 bases; junction bases outside the gene matches: 9. In nucleotides, the CDR3 is TGTGCCAGCAGTCTCGGACAGGGCTTGATGCAGTACTTC. Translation: CASSLGQGLMQYF.

V and J are TRBV2 and TRBJ1-1; no clear D gene. The CDR3 totals 12 residues. V dropped 5 bases and J dropped 9 bases, with 13 bases sitting between them. Germline lookup yields CDR1 SNHLY and CDR2 FYNNEI. This CDR3 is CASSSRFSKAFF. The DNA of the CDR3 is TGTGCCAGCAGTAGCCGGTTTAGTAAAGCTTTCTTT.

The genes are TRBV19 and TRBJ1-2, with 8 bases fitting TRBD1. The J segment lost 6 bases and the V segment lost 4 bases, leaving 7 bases of the junction unmatched. The CDR3 has 14 residues. Germline CDR1 is LNHDA and CDR2 is SQIVND (reference sequence). CDR3 sequence reads: CASSSRTGKDGYTF. In nucleotides, the CDR3 is TGTGCCAGTAGTAGCCGGACAGGGAAGGATGGCTACACCTTC. The full variable domain, in which reference TRBV19 and TRBJ1-2 provide the parts outside the CDR3, is DGGITQSPKYLFRKEGQNVTLSCEQNLNHDAMYWYRQDPGQGLRLIYYSQIVNDFQKGDIAEGYSVSREKKESFPLTVTSAQKNPTAFYLCASSSRTGKDGYTFGSGTRLTVV.

The rearrangement links TRBV18 to TRBJ1-1, with TRBD1 as a possible D gene (5 bases). CDR1 and CDR2 from the germline V gene are KGHSH and LQKENI. Trimming pared 3 bases from V and 7 bases from J, leaving 21 bases between. The CDR3 spans 16 residues. The CDR3 loop reads CASSPRPGQGEGEAFF. Here the CDR3 DNA reads TGTGCCAGCTCACCGCGACCGGGCCAGGGTGAAGGTGAAGCTTTCTTT.

This sequence joins TRBV5-4 and TRBJ1-6, with 7 bases identical to TRBD1. J was trimmed by 7 bases and V by 3 bases; bases with no gene match: 10. The CDR3 totals 16 residues. The V gene's germline CDR1 is SGHNT and CDR2 YYREEE (reference sequence). The CDR3 coding sequence is TGTGCCAGCAGCTCTATAACAGGGGTGAGAAATTCACCCCTCCACTTT. As protein: CASSSITGVRNSPLHF. Drawing the rest from reference TRBV5-4 and TRBJ1-6, the complete variable domain is ETGVTQSPTHLIKTRGQQVTLRCSSQSGHNTVSWYQQALGQGPQFIFQYYREEENGRGNFPPRFSGLQFPNYSSELNVNALELDDSALYLCASSSITGVRNSPLHFGNGTRLTVT.

The rearrangement links TRBV6-5 to TRBJ2-3, with TRBD2 identical over 9 bases. With 6 bases clipped from V and 3 bases from J, the junction kept 7 bases outside the gene matches. Germline CDR1 MNHEY, CDR2 SVGAGI. This CDR3 has 15 residues. The CDR3 DNA reads TGTGCCAGCAGACTGGGACTAGCTCGAACAGATACGCAGTATTTT. The encoded protein is CASRLGLARTDTQYF.

This chain uses TRBV25-1 with TRBJ2-1; a weak D match, TRBD2 (5 bases). CDR1 is MGHDK, CDR2 SYGVNS, per germline. Deletions cut 9 bases from V and 4 bases from J, with 13 bases between. The CDR3 length is 13 residues. The CDR3 DNA reads TGTGCCAGTTCCGGGGTCACGTACAATGAGCAGTTCTTC. Translating it yields CASSGVTYNEQFF.

The chain is built from TRBV24-1 and TRBJ2-7; TRBD1 might be the D (5 bases). Germline V gives CDR1 KGHDR, CDR2 SFDVKD. CDR3 length: 13 amino acids. Trimming pared 6 bases from V and 3 bases from J, leaving 11 bases between. This CDR3 reads CATSTPGNYEQYF. The CDR3 DNA follows: TGTGCCACCAGTACGCCAGGGAACTACGAGCAGTACTTC.

The chain links TRBV9 to TRBJ2-2, with 13 bases lining up with TRBD2. The CDR3 runs 16 residues. The V segment lost 4 bases and the J segment 5 bases; nucleotides outside the gene matches: 5. Per germline, CDR1 SGDLS and CDR2 YYNGEE. Here the CDR3 reads CASSPRTSGRTGELFF. The DNA of the CDR3 is TGTGCCAGCAGCCCGCGGACTAGCGGGAGAACCGGGGAGCTGTTTTTT. The full variable domain, in which reference TRBV9 and TRBJ2-2 provide the parts outside the CDR3, is DSGVTQTPKHLITATGQRVTLRCSPRSGDLSVYWYQQSLDQGLQFLIQYYNGEERAKGNILERFSAQQFPDLHSELNLSSLELGDSALYFCASSPRTSGRTGELFFGEGSRLTVL.

The rearrangement uses TRBV30 and TRBJ1-1; TRBD1 is a possible D gene (5 bases). V was trimmed by 8 bases and J by 1 base, leaving 14 bases between them. The CDR3 sequence is 13 residues long. CDR1 is GTSNPN, CDR2 SVGIG, per germline (reference sequence). CDR3 region: CALGAGRNTEAFF. The CDR3 coding sequence is TGTGCCCTTGGGGCAGGGCGGAACACTGAAGCTTTCTTT.

J is TRBJ1-1 and V is TRBV28, with 9 bases matching TRBD1. This CDR3 is 12 amino acids long. Germline CDR1 reads MDHEN; CDR2 reads SYDVKM. The CDR3 nucleotides are TGTGCGGTAGGGACAGGGAGGACTGAAGCTTTCTTT. This translates into CAVGTGRTEAFF.

The chain is built from TRBV5-5 and TRBJ2-5; maybe TRBD2 (6 bases). The CDR3 spans 13 residues. V lost 2 bases, J lost 5 bases, and 10 bases lay in between. CDR1 is SGHKS, CDR2 YYEKEE, per germline (reference sequence). This chain's CDR3 is CASSFGGMETQYF. Written as DNA, the CDR3 is TGTGCCAGCAGCTTTGGGGGGATGGAGACCCAGTACTTC.

This chain joins TRBV5-1 and TRBJ2-3; 8 positions match TRBD1. Germline loops: CDR1 SGHRS, CDR2 YFSETQ. The CDR3 is made up of 16 amino acids. V lost 0 bases and J lost 1; bases outside the gene matches: 4. This CDR3 is CASSLAVTGGTDTQYF. The CDR3 DNA is TGCGCCAGCAGCTTGGCGGTGACAGGGGGCACAGATACGCAGTATTTT.

This clone has only a few counts. The chain couples TRBV10-3 to TRBJ1-6; 9 bases agree with TRBD1. This CDR3 region has 13 residues. Germline V gene sequence: CDR1 ENHRY, CDR2 SYGVKD. V was pared by 5 bases and J by 8 bases, with 1 base of the junction left unmatched. Written as DNA, the CDR3 is TGTGCCATCAGTAGGGACAGGGATTCACCCCTCCACTTT. This codes for CAISRDRDSPLHF.